The 29 T cell receptor beta chains below were found in one sample sequenced in a study of T cell responses to AZD1222 COVID-19 vaccine. Some clones are missing from TCRdb's copy, which holds only in-frame ones; the method was immunoSEQ multiplex PCR. This table holds 100,000 or so clones, approximately 84% found once. Sequences were derived from peripheral blood, sampled on day 0 of AZD1222 vaccination. Every receptor here comes from an adult in good health.

The gene calls are TRBV19 and TRBJ1-6; D is possibly TRBD1 (5 bases). Trimming removed 6 bases from V and 9 bases from J, with 24 bases in between. Germline V lookup: CDR1 LNHDA, CDR2 SQIVND (reference sequence). The CDR3 totals 17 residues. The CDR3 reads CASRHGVQRGNFSPLHF. The CDR3 DNA reads TGTGCCAGTAGGCATGGCGTTCAGCGGGGGAATTTTTCACCCCTCCACTTT. The variable domain in full, completed from reference TRBV19 and TRBJ1-6, reads DGGITQSPKYLFRKEGQNVTLSCEQNLNHDAMYWYRQDPGQGLRLIYYSQIVNDFQKGDIAEGYSVSREKKESFPLTVTSAQKNPTAFYLCASRHGVQRGNFSPLHFGNGTRLTVT.

The V and J genes are TRBV9 and TRBJ2-3, with no clear D. The germline gives CDR1 SGDLS, CDR2 YYNGEE. With 3 bases removed from V and 0 bases from J, the gap between germline ends came to 14 bases. The CDR3 is 16 amino acids. CDR3 loop: CASSATGWASTDTQYF. The DNA of the CDR3 is TGTGCCAGCAGCGCTACGGGTTGGGCGAGCACAGATACGCAGTATTTT.

This chain's CDR3 is CATEDRNTEAFF. Here the CDR3 DNA reads TGTGCCACTGAGGACCGGAACACTGAAGCTTTCTTT. The J gene is TRBJ1-1, the V gene TRBV19; D gene ambiguous. The V end lost 10 bases, the J end lost 1 base, and 10 bases lay between the germline ends. CDR1 LNHDA and CDR2 SQIVND come from the germline V gene (reference sequence). The CDR3 extends over 12 amino acids.

The rearrangement links TRBV27 to TRBJ1-1, with 8 positions matching TRBD1. Germline trimming cut 0 bases from V and 4 bases from J; bases unmatched to any gene: 13. Germline V lookup: CDR1 MNHEY, CDR2 SMNVEV (reference sequence). CDR3 size: 18 residues. The CDR3 nucleotides are TGTGCCAGCAGTTTATCGGTTAATTTGGACAGGGTCGGCACTGAAGCTTTCTTT. This sequence encodes CASSLSVNLDRVGTEAFF.

V is TRBV11-2 and J is TRBJ2-1, with 13 bases aligning to TRBD2. Trimming at V came to 5 bases and at J to 7 bases, leaving 8 bases not matched to a gene. The CDR3 extends over 16 amino acids. The germline CDR1 and CDR2 sequences are SGHAT and FQNNGV. CDR3 nucleotides: TGTGCCAGCAGCAGAACTAGCGGGGGGGCGCGGAATGAGCAGTTCTTC. Translation gives CASSRTSGGARNEQFF.

The chain couples TRBV28 to TRBJ1-1; 7 bases match TRBD1. The junction had 25 bases not matched to a gene; V was cut back by 5 bases and J by 10 bases. Germline CDR1 is MDHEN and CDR2 is SYDVKM. The CDR3 covers 18 residues. The CDR3: CASSLPPGQLGDSTGAFF. The DNA of the CDR3 is TGTGCCAGCAGTCTTCCCCCGGGACAGCTGGGAGATTCAACGGGAGCTTTCTTT.

This clone is classed as medium-sized (0.01 to 0.1%). V gene TRBV7-9 combines with J gene TRBJ2-4; D could derive from TRBD1 or TRBD2 (5 bases each). Germline-derived CDR1 and CDR2 are SEHNR and FQNEAQ (reference sequence). The CDR3 extends over 16 amino acids. With 3 bases removed from V and 1 base from J, the gap between germline ends came to 13 bases. This CDR3 is CASSLGEGTAKNIQYF. CDR3 nucleotide sequence: TGTGCCAGCAGCTTGGGTGAGGGGACGGCCAAAAACATTCAGTACTTC.

The rearrangement uses TRBV5-5 and TRBJ1-5, with D tentatively TRBD1 (5 bases). The CDR3 is 14 amino acids. CDR1 is SGHKS and CDR2 is YYEKEE in the germline V gene (reference sequence). The V end lost 3 bases, the J end lost 6 bases, and 13 bases lay between the germline ends. As DNA, the CDR3 is TGTGCCAGCAGCTCGGAGTTGGGGGGTCAGCCCCAGCATTTT. This translates into CASSSELGGQPQHF.

The J gene is TRBJ1-5, the V gene TRBV4-1; TRBD1 agrees at 9 bases. J gave up 7 bases and V 4 bases, and 8 bases lay outside the gene matches. CDR3 length: 15 amino acids. Germline CDR1 reads MGHRA; CDR2 reads YSYEKL. CDR3 sequence reads: CASSLDRGSRQPQHF. DNA of the CDR3: TGCGCCAGCAGCCTTGACAGGGGGTCGAGACAGCCCCAGCATTTT.

The rearrangement links TRBV6-5 to TRBJ2-5, with 8 bases aligning to TRBD2. This CDR3 comprises 13 residues. V lost 6 bases, J lost 7 bases, and 7 bases stayed unmatched. CDR1 is MNHEY, CDR2 SVGAGI, per germline. The CDR3 DNA reads as TGTGCCAGCAGATCTGGGCGGGAGGCGACCCAGTACTTC. Translation gives CASRSGREATQYF.

The chain recombines TRBV3-1 (or the pseudogene TRBV3-2) with TRBJ2-2; D possibly corresponds to TRBD2 (6 bases). Germline CDR1 LGHDT, CDR2 YNNKEL (reference sequence). V gave up 4 bases and J gave up 4 bases, with 10 bases separating them. There are 14 residues in the CDR3. The CDR3 here is CASSLQGGTGELFF. As DNA, the CDR3 is TGTGCCAGCAGCCTCCAGGGAGGCACCGGGGAGCTGTTTTTT.

The chain couples TRBV14 to TRBJ1-2, with D possibly TRBD1 on 6 matching bases. CDR1 is SGHDN and CDR2 is FVKESK in the germline V gene. Trimming pared 1 base from V and 8 bases from J, leaving 14 bases between. The CDR3 contains 14 residues. This CDR3 is CASSQATWTAGYTF. CDR3 in DNA: TGTGCCAGCAGCCAAGCCACCTGGACAGCGGGCTACACCTTC.

V gene TRBV4-1 combines with J gene TRBJ2-7; tentatively, D is TRBD2 (5 bases). The germline V gene has CDR1 MGHRA and CDR2 YSYEKL. The V and J ends lost 1 base and 0 bases respectively, with 19 bases between them. CDR3 size: 18 residues. This CDR3 reads CASSQAGSGLASSYEQYV. CDR3 sequence (DNA): TGCGCCAGCAGCCAAGCGGGATCGGGGTTAGCGAGCTCCTACGAGCAGTACGTC.

The rearrangement links TRBV19 to TRBJ2-1; 13 bases are shared with TRBD2. The CDR3 consists of 17 residues. Germline values: CDR1 LNHDA, CDR2 SQIVND (reference sequence). Trimming took 1 base from V and 9 from J; bases not matched to a gene: 9. CDR3 sequence: CASSIGTSGSPLGEQFF. The CDR3 region has the DNA TGTGCCAGTAGTATAGGGACTAGCGGGAGTCCCCTTGGTGAGCAGTTCTTC.

The rearrangement joins TRBV19 to TRBJ1-1, with 7 bases fitting TRBD1. CDR3 size: 14 residues. Trimming removed 7 bases from V and 0 bases from J; junction bases left unmatched: 5. In germline, CDR1 is LNHDA, CDR2 SQIVND (reference sequence). CDR3 residues: CASNPTGMNTEAFF. The DNA of the CDR3 is TGTGCCAGTAATCCGACAGGGATGAACACTGAAGCTTTCTTT.

The chain is built from TRBV7-3 and TRBJ1-1; 9 bases fit TRBD1. J was trimmed by 2 bases and V by 4 bases; bases with no gene match: 2. CDR3 length: 14 residues. CDR1 and CDR2 from the germline V gene are SGHTA and FQGTGA. The CDR3 region has the DNA TGTGCCAGCAGCTCACAGGGGGCTAACACTGAAGCTTTCTTT. As protein: CASSSQGANTEAFF.

J is TRBJ1-1 and V is TRBV11-2; D may be TRBD1 (5 bases). Germline V gene data show CDR1 as SGHAT and CDR2 as FQNNGV. The CDR3 covers 15 residues. V lost 3 bases and J 4 bases, leaving 15 bases between the germline ends. CDR3 in amino acids: CASSLAGGRGTEAFF. The CDR3 DNA reads as TGTGCCAGCAGCTTGGCGGGGGGGAGAGGCACTGAAGCTTTCTTT.

This chain uses TRBV5-1 with TRBJ1-1, with D maybe TRBD1 (6 bases). Germline assignment: CDR1 SGHRS and CDR2 YFSETQ. The CDR3 spans 14 residues. Trimming removed 4 bases at V and 6 bases at J, with 16 bases between. CDR3 DNA sequence: TGCGCCAGCAGCCCGAGGGGGGAAGGGGCTGAAGCTTTCTTT. Its translation: CASSPRGEGAEAFF.

The rearrangement links TRBV29-1 to TRBJ1-1; D is unclear. Germline lookup yields CDR1 SQVTM and CDR2 ANQGSEA. There are 15 residues in the CDR3. V lost 6 bases and J lost 2, with 19 bases in between. The CDR3 region has the DNA TGCAGCGTGGCCCGGACCACTATCCGTAACACTGAAGCTTTCTTT. Amino acid sequence: CSVARTTIRNTEAFF.

V usage is TRBV19 and J usage is TRBJ2-7, with 9 positions matching TRBD1. Trimming removed 3 bases from V and 4 bases from J; junction bases left unmatched: 7. This CDR3 contains 15 residues. Germline V gene lookup returns CDR1 LNHDA and CDR2 SQIVND (reference sequence). The CDR3 sequence is CASSIGQGLVYEQYF. CDR3 coding DNA: TGTGCCAGTAGTATTGGACAGGGGCTTGTTTACGAGCAGTACTTC.

The J gene is TRBJ1-5, the V gene TRBV10-3; D call uncertain. CDR3 length equals 14 residues. Germline V gives CDR1 ENHRY, CDR2 SYGVKD. V was pared by 5 bases and J by 0 bases, with 8 bases between. CDR3 loop: CAISFEGSNQPQHF. The DNA of the CDR3 is TGTGCCATCAGTTTCGAGGGTAGCAATCAGCCCCAGCATTTT.

The chain uses TRBV7-8 and TRBJ1-5; 8 bases are a match to TRBD1. V shed 6 bases, J shed 6 bases, and the junction held 7 bases outside the gene matches. Germline V lookup: CDR1 SGHVS, CDR2 FQNEAQ. This CDR3 contains 14 residues. The DNA of the CDR3 is TGTGCCAGCAGTTTGGACAGGGAGGGTCAGCCCCAGCATTTT. It specifies CASSLDREGQPQHF.

This clone was found a few times. The V call is TRBV4-1, the J call TRBJ1-6, with D perhaps TRBD1 (6 bases). Germline V lookup: CDR1 MGHRA, CDR2 YSYEKL. The CDR3 is 18 amino acids. Trimming left V 0 bases short and J 7 bases short, with 19 bases between. The CDR3 sequence: CASSQDTVGQLGNSPLHF. The CDR3 DNA sequence: TGCGCCAGCAGCCAAGATACCGTCGGACAGCTCGGAAATTCACCCCTCCACTTT.

The J gene is TRBJ2-5, the V gene TRBV3-1 (or the pseudogene TRBV3-2); 10 bases are a match to TRBD2. V shed 4 bases and J 1 base; nucleotides not matched to a gene: 0. This CDR3 comprises 14 residues. The germline V gene encodes CDR1 LGHDT and CDR2 YNNKEL (reference sequence). In nucleotides, the CDR3 is TGTGCCAGCAGCCTAGCGGGGGGCCAAGAGACCCAGTACTTC. Translated, it gives CASSLAGGQETQYF.

This clone has just one count. The chain combines TRBV4-2 with TRBJ1-4; D is perhaps TRBD1 (6 bases). Between the trimmed V and J ends, which lost 5 bases and 7 bases, there was a span of 11 bases. CDR3 length equals 13 residues. The germline V gene encodes CDR1 LGHNA and CDR2 YNFKEQ. DNA for the CDR3: TGTGCCAGCAGCAAAACAGGGCGTGAAAAACTGTTTTTT. Protein product: CASSKTGREKLFF.

This clone was counted ten times or more. The chain joins TRBV15 to TRBJ2-6; the D is unclear. The CDR3 extends over 17 amino acids. Germline assignment: CDR1 LNHNV and CDR2 YYDKDF (reference sequence). V lost 0 bases and J 0 bases, leaving 9 bases between the germline ends. In nucleotides, the CDR3 is TGTGCCACCAGCAGAGATGGTCGCCTCTCTGGGGCCAACGTCCTGACTTTC. This translates into CATSRDGRLSGANVLTF.

The chain carries TRBV28 and TRBJ1-1; TRBD1 aligns across 7 bases. The CDR3 runs to 15 residues. The J segment lost 3 bases and the V segment lost 4 bases, leaving 8 bases of the junction unmatched. Per the germline V gene, CDR1 is MDHEN and CDR2 is SYDVKM. This chain's CDR3 is CASSSIGGSDTEAFF. DNA of the CDR3: TGTGCCAGCAGTTCAATAGGGGGCTCGGACACTGAAGCTTTCTTT.

The chain couples TRBV6-2 or TRBV6-3 to TRBJ2-7, with TRBD1 as a possible D gene (5 bases). The CDR3 loop spans 12 amino acids. Trimming left V 5 bases short and J 7 bases short, with 12 bases between. Per the germline V gene, CDR1 is MNHEY and CDR2 is SVGEGT. CDR3 nucleotides: TGTGCCAGCAGTCGGACACCGTGGGAGCAGTACTTC. Its translation is CASSRTPWEQYF.

The V gene is TRBV24-1, the J gene TRBJ1-2, with 8 bases fitting TRBD1. Germline lookup yields CDR1 KGHDR and CDR2 SFDVKD. J gave up 4 bases and V 2 bases, and 11 bases lay outside the gene matches. The CDR3 contains 17 residues. In nucleotides, the CDR3 is TGTGCCACCAGTGATTCCTCCGGGACAGGCGAGGGCTATGGCTACACCTTC. Amino acid sequence: CATSDSSGTGEGYGYTF.